The 15 T cell receptor beta chains in this list originate from one sample, sequenced in a study of CD8 T cells in Susac syndrome. Reverse transcription used about 0.45 to 1 ug RNA and random hexamers. TCRdb analysed the immunoSEQ multiplex PCR reads with MiXCR anew, one entry per CDR3 protein. The table lists some 150,000 distinct CDR3 sequences, roughly 96% of them singletons, with 0.15% to 0.2% in the top ten. Sequencing input: CD4+ T cells from PBMCs. The receptors derive from a human donor with Susac syndrome.

The rearrangement links TRBV7-2 to TRBJ2-1; 9 nucleotides line up with TRBD2. The CDR3 length is 15 residues. V lost 5 bases to trimming and J lost 8 bases; unmatched junction nucleotides: 10. Germline V gene sequence: CDR1 SGHTA, CDR2 FQGNSA. This CDR3 is CASSPPGRGGHEQFF. As DNA, the CDR3 is TGTGCCAGCAGCCCCCCGGGGCGGGGGGGACATGAGCAGTTCTTC.

The chain recombines TRBV29-1 with TRBJ1-2, with a possible D match to TRBD1 (6 bases). Germline V gene sequence: CDR1 SQVTM, CDR2 ANQGSEA. CDR3 length: 12 residues. V was cut by 7 bases and J by 3 bases, with 12 bases left in between. The CDR3 protein is CSAETGDYGYTF. The CDR3 region has the DNA TGCAGCGCTGAGACAGGAGACTATGGCTACACCTTC.

The chain combines TRBV7-2 with TRBJ1-2; the D is unclear. The germline V and J ends were trimmed by 5 bases and 8 bases, with 15 bases remaining between them. CDR1 SGHTA and CDR2 FQGNSA come from the germline V gene. The CDR3 is 13 residues long. The CDR3 DNA reads as TGTGCCAGCAGCCCCGCATCTTTACGGGGCTACACCTTC. Its protein is CASSPASLRGYTF.

This clonotype was counted a single time. The chain has TRBV20-1 and TRBJ1-3, with a tentative D call TRBD1 (5 bases). Between the trimmed V and J ends, which lost 3 bases and 2 bases, there was a span of 20 bases. The germline CDR1 and CDR2 sequences are DFQATT and SNEGSKA (reference sequence). This CDR3 is 17 amino acids long. In DNA, the CDR3 is TGCAGTGCTAGGGGTCGTCTCAGGGCAGGGCCTGGAAACACCATATATTTT. It specifies CSARGRLRAGPGNTIYF.

V gene TRBV12-3 or TRBV12-4 combines with J gene TRBJ1-3; D unresolved. CDR3 size: 15 residues. V lost 3 bases, J lost 0 bases, and 9 bases lay in between. CDR3 sequence: CASSLESNSGNTIYF. In DNA, the CDR3 is TGTGCCAGCAGTTTGGAGAGCAACTCTGGAAACACCATATATTTT.

Here the CDR3 reads CASSGSGGYTDTQYF. The CDR3 region has the DNA TGTGCCAGCAGCGGTAGCGGGGGTTACACAGATACGCAGTATTTT. The chain recombines TRBV9 with TRBJ2-3; 9 nucleotides match TRBD2. This CDR3 is built from 15 residues. The trim removed 3 bases at V and 2 bases at J, leaving 4 bases unmatched. Germline values: CDR1 SGDLS, CDR2 YYNGEE.

This chain connects TRBV27 to TRBJ2-1; TRBD2 agrees at 8 bases. V was pared by 8 bases and J by 2 bases, with 8 bases of the junction left unmatched. The germline gives CDR1 MNHEY, CDR2 SMNVEV (reference sequence). The length of the CDR3 is 15 residues. The CDR3 DNA sequence: TGTGCCAGCCGGCCCGCGGGGGGACCCTACAATGAGCAGTTCTTC. Translated, it gives CASRPAGGPYNEQFF.

The rearrangement joins TRBV6-6 to TRBJ1-4; D not resolved. Germline CDR1 MNHNY, CDR2 SVGAGI (reference sequence). The CDR3 sequence is 14 residues long. V lost 5 bases, J lost 3 bases, and 10 bases lay in between. The CDR3 DNA sequence: TGTGCCAGCAGTAGACTACCCCCTAATGAAAAACTGTTTTTT. Translated: CASSRLPPNEKLFF.

The chain uses TRBV6-2 or TRBV6-3 and TRBJ2-6; 11 bases are shared with TRBD1. CDR3 length: 16 residues. V was clipped by 5 bases and J by 2 bases; unmatched bases: 2. CDR1 and CDR2 from the germline V gene are MNHEY and SVGEGT. DNA for the CDR3: TGTGCCAGCAGTCGGGACAGGGGGGCTGGGGCCAACGTCCTGACTTTC. Residues: CASSRDRGAGANVLTF.

The CDR3 region is CASSLTLSTQYF. The CDR3 nucleotides read TGTGCCAGCAGCTTAACCCTGTCGACGCAGTACTTC. The chain couples TRBV7-6 to TRBJ2-7; no clear D gene. V lost 2 bases and J 9 bases, leaving 11 bases between the germline ends. Germline V gene sequence: CDR1 SGHVS, CDR2 FNYEAQ. The CDR3 sequence is 12 residues long.

This clonotype has a handful of counts. The rearrangement joins TRBV7-9 to TRBJ1-2, with TRBD1 matching over 9 bases. V lost 4 bases to trimming and J lost 2 bases; unmatched junction nucleotides: 2. Per the germline V gene, CDR1 is SEHNR and CDR2 is FQNEAQ (reference sequence). CDR3 length equals 14 residues. CDR3 nucleotides: TGTGCCAGCAGCTCCGGGACAGGGAACTATGGCTACACCTTC. This translates into CASSSGTGNYGYTF.

This sequence joins TRBV5-4 and TRBJ2-1, with 12 bases fitting TRBD2. Germline assignment: CDR1 SGHNT and CDR2 YYREEE (reference sequence). The V gene end was trimmed by 3 bases and the J gene end by 10 bases; junction bases not matched to a gene: 8. CDR3 length: 15 amino acids. The CDR3 DNA reads TGTGCCAGCAGCTCCGCTAGCGGGGGGGCCAGGGAGCAGTTCTTC. Protein: CASSSASGGAREQFF.

The CDR3 bases are TGTGCCAGCAGCCAAGGGGACATAGCCAAAAACATTCAGTACTTC. It specifies CASSQGDIAKNIQYF. The chain joins TRBV3-1 to TRBJ2-4, with a weak D call TRBD1 (6 bases). Trimming cost V 1 base and J 0 bases, with 7 bases left between them. The CDR3 totals 15 residues. Germline CDR1 reads LGHDT; CDR2 reads YNNKEL (reference sequence).

The chain uses TRBV20-1 and TRBJ2-1; tentatively, D is TRBD1 (5 bases). The CDR3 has 17 amino acids. Germline V gene sequence: CDR1 DFQATT, CDR2 SNEGSKA (reference sequence). V was pared by 7 bases and J by 4 bases, with 26 bases between. In nucleotides, the CDR3 is TGCAGTGGAGGACGGTTGGGGTTAACGGCAGGGTACAATGAGCAGTTCTTC. As protein: CSGGRLGLTAGYNEQFF.

This clonotype was counted a single time. V usage is TRBV10-3 and J usage is TRBJ1-6; 9 nucleotides line up with TRBD1. Per germline, CDR1 ENHRY and CDR2 SYGVKD. After removal of 7 bases from V and 7 bases from J, the junction contained 5 bases not matched to a gene. This CDR3 region has 14 residues. The CDR3 DNA sequence: TGTGCCATCAAGGGGACAGGGACCAATTCACCCCTCCACTTT. It encodes CAIKGTGTNSPLHF.